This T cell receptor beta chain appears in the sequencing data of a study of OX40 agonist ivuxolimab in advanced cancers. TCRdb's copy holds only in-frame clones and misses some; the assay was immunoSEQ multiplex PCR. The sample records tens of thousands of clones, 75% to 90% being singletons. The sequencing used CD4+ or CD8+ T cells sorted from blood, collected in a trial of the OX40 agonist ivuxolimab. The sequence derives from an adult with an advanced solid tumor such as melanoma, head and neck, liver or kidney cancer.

CDR3 protein: CASSLLGTGTGQYF. In DNA form, the CDR3 reads TGTGCCAGCAGTTTATTGGGGACAGGAACAGGGCAGTACTTC. The genes are TRBV27 and TRBJ2-7; 8 bases line up with TRBD1. The CDR3 runs to 14 residues. V was pared by 1 base and J by 9 bases, with 8 bases of the junction left unmatched. In germline, CDR1 is MNHEY, CDR2 SMNVEV (reference sequence).